This T cell receptor (beta chain) came from a study of cytomegalovirus exposure and HLA in healthy donors. Points from the study as a whole: When a later analysis compared HLA-associated TCR beta chains with equally common others, the HLA-associated chains turned out to be more clonally expanded and to have lower generation probabilities.

The PCR employed 60 Vbeta primers together with 13 Jbeta primers. Some clones are missing from TCRdb's copy, which holds only in-frame ones; the method was immunoSEQ multiplex PCR. This sample's table reports 200,000 to 250,000 clones. Comments on this clone: Its specificity is not known.

Germline values: CDR1 KGHSH, CDR2 LQKENI. The CDR3 loop spans 15 amino acids. Trimming cost V 4 bases and J 0 bases, with 10 bases left between them. The sequencing input was PBMCs. This receptor was obtained from a woman aged 25-40 years in good health and CMV-seropositive. The chain couples TRBV18 to TRBJ1-5; TRBD1 is a possible D gene (6 bases). CDR3 loop: CASSLVDSSNQPQHF. CDR3 DNA sequence: TGTGCCAGCTCACTGGTGGACAGTAGCAATCAGCCCCAGCATTTT.